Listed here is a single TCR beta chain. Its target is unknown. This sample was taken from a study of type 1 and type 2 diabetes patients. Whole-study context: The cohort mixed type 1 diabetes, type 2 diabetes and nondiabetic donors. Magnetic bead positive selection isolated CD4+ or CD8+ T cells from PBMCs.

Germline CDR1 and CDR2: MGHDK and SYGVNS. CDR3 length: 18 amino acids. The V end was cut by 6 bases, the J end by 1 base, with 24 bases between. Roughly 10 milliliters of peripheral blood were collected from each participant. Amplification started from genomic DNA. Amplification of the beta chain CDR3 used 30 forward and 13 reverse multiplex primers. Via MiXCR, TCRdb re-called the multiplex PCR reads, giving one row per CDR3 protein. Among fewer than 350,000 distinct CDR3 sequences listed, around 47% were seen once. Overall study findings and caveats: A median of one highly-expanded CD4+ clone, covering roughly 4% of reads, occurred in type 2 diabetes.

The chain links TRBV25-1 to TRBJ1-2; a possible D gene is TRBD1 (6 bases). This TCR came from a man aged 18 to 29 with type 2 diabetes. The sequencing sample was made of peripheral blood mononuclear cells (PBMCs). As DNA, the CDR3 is TGTGCCAGCAGCAGACGGGACACGGGCGCGGTAAGTAACTATGGCTACACCTTC. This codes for CASSRRDTGAVSNYGYTF.